Shown below are 24 T cell receptor beta chains from a single sample sequenced in a study of control samples from healthy donors and cancer patients (dated by TCRdb to 2018 to 2021). Library creation used the immunoSEQ multiplex PCR assay. TCRdb stores this immuneACCESS table with in-frame sequences only. Part of the clones is absent; in the studies checked, under half of the shortfall reflects unresolved V genes, and no reason is known for the rest. This sample lists approximately 150,000 clones; 92% were detected once. Jointly, the top ten make up 0.68% of the sample. The material sequenced was blood. These receptors were obtained from a woman aged 30 to 39 in good health.

This chain connects TRBV4-1 to TRBJ2-1; unclear D gene. CDR3 length: 14 amino acids. The V end lost 5 bases, the J end lost 4 bases, and 12 bases lay between the germline ends. Per the germline V gene, CDR1 is MGHRA and CDR2 is YSYEKL. CDR3 DNA: TGCGCCAGCAGCGTGGGGTACCGTTACAATGAGCAGTTCTTC. It yields the protein CASSVGYRYNEQFF.

The V call is TRBV27, the J call TRBJ2-7; D call uncertain. Germline V gene sequence: CDR1 MNHEY, CDR2 SMNVEV (reference sequence). The CDR3 covers 15 residues. Trimming took 4 bases from V and 5 from J, leaving 18 bases between them. CDR3 residues: CASSSVAYGSDEQYF. CDR3 nucleotide sequence: TGTGCCAGCAGTTCTGTGGCATACGGAAGCGACGAGCAGTACTTC.

This chain joins TRBV6-6 and TRBJ2-1; D possibly corresponds to TRBD1 (6 bases). Germline CDR1 and CDR2: MNHNY and SVGAGI (reference sequence). The ends were cut back, 0 bases at V and 5 bases at J, with 11 bases in the middle. This CDR3 is built from 15 residues. CDR3 sequence reads: CASSYSARDNNEQFF. The CDR3 bases are TGTGCCAGCAGTTACTCAGCTCGGGACAACAATGAGCAGTTCTTC.

The chain joins TRBV28 to TRBJ1-1; no reliable D call. Germline V CDR1 and CDR2: MDHEN, SYDVKM. This CDR3 has 12 amino acids. V lost 2 bases to trimming and J lost 4 bases, with 5 bases between them. The CDR3 protein is CASSLVGTEAFF. DNA for the CDR3: TGTGCCAGCAGTTTAGTGGGCACTGAAGCTTTCTTT. Complete variable domain (other parts from reference TRBV28 and TRBJ1-1): DVKVTQSSRYLVKRTGEKVFLECVQDMDHENMFWYRQDPGLGLRLIYFSYDVKMKEKGDIPEGYSVSREKKERFSLILESASTNQTSMYLCASSLVGTEAFFGQGTRLTVV.

The chain has TRBV4-1 and TRBJ2-3; 8 bases are a match to TRBD2. V gave up 0 bases and J gave up 3 bases; unmatched junction bases: 14. From germline, CDR1 is MGHRA and CDR2 YSYEKL. This CDR3 comprises 19 residues. CDR3 in amino acids: CASSQESPQLAERTDTQYF. The DNA for the CDR3 is TGCGCCAGCAGCCAAGAATCTCCCCAACTAGCGGAGAGGACAGATACGCAGTATTTT.

V is TRBV6-5 and J is TRBJ2-7; 11 nucleotides align to TRBD2. Trimming cost V 5 bases and J 4 bases; bases outside gene matches: 7. Per the germline V gene, CDR1 is MNHEY and CDR2 is SVGAGI. This CDR3 contains 15 residues. The CDR3 is CASSKTSGKVYEQYF. The CDR3 bases are TGTGCCAGCAGTAAGACTAGCGGGAAGGTTTACGAGCAGTACTTC.

This chain joins TRBV7-8 and TRBJ2-5, with unresolved D. Germline V lookup: CDR1 SGHVS, CDR2 FQNEAQ. CDR3 size: 13 residues. Trimming shortened V by 9 bases and J by 2 bases, and 13 bases separated the two germline ends. The CDR3 DNA follows: TGTGCCAGTGGCGAAAGAACTCAAGAGACCCAGTACTTC. Its translation: CASGERTQETQYF.

V is TRBV1 and J is TRBJ1-3; the table's D call of TRBD1 was not tested on the DNA. TRBV1 is flagged as a pseudogene. This CDR3 has 15 residues. The CDR3 DNA is TGCACCAGCAGGGTCAGGGGCCGATCTGGAAACACCATATATTTT. Its protein product is CTSRVRGRSGNTIYF.

This chain's CDR3 is CATSDLQGIQETQYF. The DNA of the CDR3 is TGTGCCACCAGTGATTTGCAGGGCATCCAAGAGACCCAGTACTTC. The V gene is TRBV24-1, the J gene TRBJ2-5; TRBD1 is a possible D gene (5 bases). This CDR3 has 15 residues. The germline V gene encodes CDR1 KGHDR and CDR2 SFDVKD. V lost 0 bases, J lost 1 base, and 8 bases lay in between.

The J gene is TRBJ2-1, the V gene TRBV6-4; D is perhaps TRBD1 or TRBD2 (5 bases each). Germline CDR1 and CDR2: MRHNA and SNTAGT. Trimming shortened V by 2 bases and J by 5 bases, and 10 bases separated the two germline ends. The CDR3 loop spans 14 amino acids. The CDR3 sequence is CASSDGGPNNEQFF. DNA of the CDR3: TGTGCCAGCAGTGACGGGGGACCGAACAATGAGCAGTTCTTC.

The chain has TRBV6-1 and TRBJ2-7; the D gene is possibly TRBD2 (5 bases). Germline CDR1 is MNHNS and CDR2 is SASEGT. Trimming left V 3 bases short and J 1 base short, with 7 bases between. CDR3 length: 13 amino acids. The CDR3 region has the DNA TGTGCCAGCAGTGATGGGGAGTCCTACGAGCAGTACTTC. Its protein is CASSDGESYEQYF.

This clone came up once. J is TRBJ1-4 and V is TRBV7-9, with unresolved D. Germline V gene sequence: CDR1 SEHNR, CDR2 FQNEAQ (reference sequence). V shed 4 bases and J shed 0 bases, with 15 bases lying between them. CDR3 length: 17 residues. CDR3 nucleotide sequence: TGTGCCAGCAGCTCCGTCGGGAAGATTCCAACTAATGAAAAACTGTTTTTT. This translates into CASSSVGKIPTNEKLFF.

This clone came up many times. The V and J genes are TRBV14 and TRBJ1-1; D is ambiguous. V lost 3 bases and J lost 1, with 6 bases in between. The CDR3 is 13 amino acids. Germline V lookup: CDR1 SGHDN, CDR2 FVKESK. The CDR3 loop is CASSQGSNTEAFF. DNA of the CDR3: TGTGCCAGCAGCCAGGGATCGAACACTGAAGCTTTCTTT.

The chain uses TRBV7-2 and TRBJ2-7; no clear D gene. The germline V and J ends were trimmed by 1 base and 2 bases, with 6 bases remaining between them. Germline V gene data show CDR1 as SGHTA and CDR2 as FQGNSA. This CDR3 is 13 amino acids long. In DNA form, the CDR3 reads TGTGCCAGCAGCTTAGGAACTGCCTACGAGCAGTACTTC. Amino acids: CASSLGTAYEQYF.

The rearrangement joins TRBV7-8 to TRBJ2-6; D is uncertain. From germline, CDR1 is SGHVS and CDR2 FQNEAQ. Trimming removed 1 base from V and 1 base from J, with 5 bases in between. The CDR3 contains 15 residues. For the CDR3, the DNA is TGTGCCAGCAGCTTAGAGAGGTCTGGGGCCAACGTCCTGACTTTC. It encodes CASSLERSGANVLTF.

The gene calls are TRBV11-2 and TRBJ2-7, with D perhaps matching TRBD1 (6 bases). The CDR3 runs 15 residues. The germline CDR1 and CDR2 sequences are SGHAT and FQNNGV. The V gene lost 4 bases and the J gene lost 3 bases, with 16 bases spanning the gap. DNA for the CDR3: TGTGCCAGCAGCTCCCTGAGGACAGCACACTACGAGCAGTACTTC. Protein product: CASSSLRTAHYEQYF.

V usage is TRBV21-1 and J usage is TRBJ1-5. TRBV21-1 is shown as a pseudogene. CDR3 size: 13 residues. The CDR3, as DNA: TGTGCCAGCAGCTTGAGGGCTGGGCAGCCCCAGCATTTT. Translated: CASSLRAGQPQHF.

V usage is TRBV6-5 and J usage is TRBJ2-7, with 10 bases identical to TRBD1. V lost 6 bases to trimming and J lost 4 bases; unmatched junction nucleotides: 6. Germline loops: CDR1 MNHEY, CDR2 SVGAGI. The CDR3 totals 14 residues. DNA for the CDR3: TGTGCCAGCAGGGCCGGGACAGGGGTTTACGAGCAGTACTTC. Protein sequence: CASRAGTGVYEQYF.

For the CDR3, the DNA is TGCGCCAGCAGCTTTTCGGGCCAAACAGGTGAAAAACTGTTTTTT. This sequence encodes CASSFSGQTGEKLFF. The chain carries TRBV5-1 and TRBJ1-4; D perhaps matches TRBD1 (5 bases). The germline V and J ends were trimmed by 2 bases and 7 bases, with 15 bases remaining between them. The CDR3 spans 15 residues. CDR1 SGHRS and CDR2 YFSETQ come from the germline V gene.

This clone was recorded only once. This chain joins TRBV24-1 and TRBJ2-2, with D perhaps matching TRBD1 (5 bases). The CDR3 has 14 amino acids. Trimming removed 3 bases at V and 5 bases at J, with 9 bases between. Germline-derived CDR1 and CDR2 are KGHDR and SFDVKD. The CDR3 sequence is CATSDDRWTGELFF. In nucleotides, the CDR3 is TGTGCCACCAGTGATGACAGATGGACCGGGGAGCTGTTTTTT.

J is TRBJ2-7 and V is TRBV27; perhaps TRBD1 as D (5 bases). Deletions cut 4 bases from V and 2 bases from J, with 12 bases between. Germline loops: CDR1 MNHEY, CDR2 SMNVEV (reference sequence). CDR3 length equals 14 residues. CDR3: CASSSYSGTYEQYF. DNA for the CDR3: TGTGCCAGCAGTTCATATTCAGGGACCTACGAGCAGTACTTC.

The V gene is TRBV4-1, the J gene TRBJ1-3; the D is unclear. The CDR3 is 16 amino acids. Trimming pared 1 base from V and 4 bases from J, leaving 14 bases between. CDR1 is MGHRA and CDR2 is YSYEKL in the germline V gene. This chain's CDR3 is CASSQGGRTWGNTIYF. The CDR3 nucleotides are TGCGCCAGCAGCCAAGGAGGAAGGACTTGGGGAAACACCATATATTTT.

This chain links TRBV5-1 with TRBJ2-3; 8 bases are shared with TRBD1. This CDR3 is built from 15 residues. V gave up 0 bases and J gave up 6 bases; unmatched junction bases: 6. Per the germline V gene, CDR1 is SGHRS and CDR2 is YFSETQ. The CDR3 loop is CASSLAAGGVDTQYF. The DNA of the CDR3 is TGCGCCAGCAGCTTGGCGGCAGGGGGCGTTGATACGCAGTATTTT.

The chain combines TRBV3-1 (or the pseudogene TRBV3-2) with TRBJ2-7, with 14 bases that match TRBD2. In germline, CDR1 is LGHDT, CDR2 YNNKEL (reference sequence). Unmatched junction bases numbered 10, after V lost 0 bases and J lost 6 bases. The CDR3 extends over 18 amino acids. CDR3 coding DNA: TGTGCCAGCAGCCAAGAAGCCGGGACTAGCGGGAGCTTGAGCGAGCAGTACTTC. Protein sequence: CASSQEAGTSGSLSEQYF.